The 28 T cell receptor beta chains below all came from one sample that was sequenced in a study of blood T cell repertoires in COVID-19. Assay: immunoSEQ multiplex PCR; the TCRdb copy retains only in-frame clones and omits some. Of 250,000 to 400,000 clones listed, 90% are singletons. Material for sequencing was peripheral blood. The receptors stem from a woman in her twenties or thirties with COVID-19, enrolled during active disease.

The chain couples TRBV11-3 to TRBJ1-1; no clear D gene. The V and J ends lost 3 bases and 2 bases respectively, with 7 bases between them. Germline CDR1 is SGHNT and CDR2 is YENEEA. The CDR3 loop spans 13 amino acids. The CDR3 loop reads CASSFQANTEAFF. Written as DNA, the CDR3 is TGTGCCAGCAGCTTCCAAGCAAACACTGAAGCTTTCTTT.

V and J are TRBV5-8 and TRBJ1-1, with D perhaps TRBD1 (6 bases). The CDR3 length is 13 residues. The V and J ends lost 7 bases and 3 bases respectively, with 13 bases between them. The germline V gene has CDR1 SGHTS and CDR2 YDEGEE. The CDR3 here is CASPRGMDTEAFF. The CDR3 DNA reads as TGTGCCAGCCCCAGGGGTATGGACACTGAAGCTTTCTTT.

The chain is built from TRBV3-1 (or the pseudogene TRBV3-2) and TRBJ2-5, with D unresolved. V was clipped by 0 bases and J by 4 bases, with 6 bases between them. The CDR3 is 13 residues long. In germline, CDR1 is LGHDT, CDR2 YNNKEL (reference sequence). The CDR3 spells CASSQDLTETQYF. CDR3 in DNA: TGTGCCAGCAGCCAAGATCTAACAGAGACCCAGTACTTC.

The gene calls are TRBV5-6 and TRBJ2-7; D not certain. The CDR3 covers 13 residues. Germline V lookup: CDR1 SGHDT, CDR2 YYEEEE. Trimming cost V 4 bases and J 1 base, with 9 bases left between them. CDR3 nucleotides: TGTGCCAGCAGCCAATCACTATCCTACGAGCAGTACTTC. Protein: CASSQSLSYEQYF.

This clone was seen only a few times. The genes are TRBV7-9 and TRBJ1-1, with TRBD1 matching 10 bases. CDR3 length equals 14 residues. The J segment lost 13 bases and the V segment lost 2 bases, leaving 10 bases of the junction unmatched. Per germline, CDR1 SEHNR and CDR2 FQNEAQ (reference sequence). CDR3 loop: CASSLQGAGTGVFF. The DNA of the CDR3 is TGTGCCAGCAGCTTACAAGGGGCAGGGACAGGGGTTTTCTTT.

This chain uses TRBV28 with TRBJ1-1; D uncertain. The CDR3 runs 14 residues. Germline lookup yields CDR1 MDHEN and CDR2 SYDVKM. Trimming left V 3 bases short and J 11 bases short, with 19 bases between. CDR3 sequence: CASSFRNGGGWAFF. DNA of the CDR3: TGTGCCAGCAGTTTCCGTAATGGAGGCGGTTGGGCTTTCTTT.

The rearrangement joins TRBV28 to TRBJ2-3, with 14 bases identical to TRBD2. V was clipped by 6 bases and J by 3 bases; unmatched bases: 14. Per germline, CDR1 MDHEN and CDR2 SYDVKM. The CDR3 contains 19 residues. The CDR3 protein is CASSPRRGLAGVFTDTQYF. DNA of the CDR3: TGTGCCAGCAGCCCCCGCCGGGGACTAGCGGGAGTTTTTACAGATACGCAGTATTTT.

Written as DNA, the CDR3 is TGTGCCAGCAGCTTAGGACACCACCAAGAGACCCAGTACTTC. It translates to CASSLGHHQETQYF. The rearrangement links TRBV7-9 to TRBJ2-5; D call uncertain. This CDR3 has 14 amino acids. CDR1 is SEHNR, CDR2 FQNEAQ, per germline (reference sequence). V was clipped by 1 base and J by 0 bases, with 6 bases between them.

The chain combines TRBV6-5 with TRBJ2-7; possibly TRBD2 for D (7 bases). This CDR3 has 14 residues. The germline gives CDR1 MNHEY, CDR2 SVGAGI. V was shortened by 2 bases and J by 3 bases, with 11 bases between the two germline ends. The CDR3 is CASSYGEGVYEQYF. CDR3 nucleotide sequence: TGTGCCAGCAGTTACGGGGAGGGGGTCTACGAGCAGTACTTC.

This rearrangement joins TRBV19 to TRBJ1-4; possibly TRBD1 for D (5 bases). V shed 3 bases and J shed 0 bases, with 14 bases lying between them. The germline V gene encodes CDR1 LNHDA and CDR2 SQIVND (reference sequence). There are 17 residues in the CDR3. CDR3 nucleotides: TGTGCCAGTAGTATCCCAGGGCTTGTTGCAACTAATGAAAAACTGTTTTTT. Its translation is CASSIPGLVATNEKLFF.

The chain employs TRBV10-1 and TRBJ2-5; D is perhaps TRBD2 (6 bases). Germline V gene data show CDR1 as WNHNN and CDR2 as SYGVQD (reference sequence). V gave up 6 bases and J gave up 4 bases, with 15 bases separating them. This CDR3 region has 14 residues. The CDR3 DNA sequence: TGCGCCAGCAGCGCGAGTGCGGGGTCAGAGACCCAGTACTTC. Its translation is CASSASAGSETQYF.

The chain recombines TRBV5-1 with TRBJ2-1; 7 positions agree with TRBD2. V trimming: 5 bases; J trimming: 10 bases; junction bases outside the gene matches: 9. The CDR3 sequence is 13 residues long. Germline assignment: CDR1 SGHRS and CDR2 YFSETQ. The CDR3 sequence: CASRGREEEEQFF. The CDR3 DNA reads TGCGCCAGCAGAGGTCGGGAGGAGGAGGAGCAGTTCTTC.

The chain uses TRBV12-2 and TRBJ2-3; TRBD1, the D gene given by the table, was not confirmed from the DNA. TRBV12-2 counts as a pseudogene. The CDR3 consists of 18 residues. The CDR3 nucleotides are TGTGCAAGTCGCGCGTATGTTTCCGGACAGCCCGGCACAGATACGCAGTATTTT. Encoded protein: CASRAYVSGQPGTDTQYF.

This clone was counted only a few times. The chain combines TRBV6-5 with TRBJ1-5; 8 bases are a match to TRBD1. The V and J ends lost 6 bases and 2 bases, in that order; junction bases with no gene match: 6. This CDR3 comprises 15 residues. The germline gives CDR1 MNHEY, CDR2 SVGAGI. CDR3 region: CASRTNRGGNQPQHF. Here the CDR3 DNA reads TGTGCCAGCAGGACAAACAGGGGGGGCAATCAGCCCCAGCATTTT.

The chain has TRBV6-1 and TRBJ1-1; tentatively, D is TRBD1 (6 bases). With 3 bases removed from V and 6 bases from J, the gap between germline ends came to 14 bases. The CDR3 consists of 14 residues. Germline lookup yields CDR1 MNHNS and CDR2 SASEGT. CDR3 bases: TGTGCCAGCAGTGAGGGGGGGCACGGGGCTGAAGCTTTCTTT. This codes for CASSEGGHGAEAFF.

A single count supports this clone. The chain links TRBV6-1 to TRBJ2-1, with TRBD1 identical over 12 bases. The CDR3 length is 17 residues. With V trimmed by 2 bases and J by 4 bases, 6 bases remained unmatched. Germline V CDR1 and CDR2: MNHNS, SASEGT. The CDR3, as DNA: TGTGCCAGCAGTGAACCGGGACAGGGGGCGGGATACAATGAGCAGTTCTTC. As protein: CASSEPGQGAGYNEQFF.

V is TRBV19 and J is TRBJ2-5; 12 bases map to TRBD2. The CDR3 totals 14 residues. J gave up 5 bases and V 6 bases, and 4 bases lay outside the gene matches. Germline assignment: CDR1 LNHDA and CDR2 SQIVND (reference sequence). The CDR3 sequence is CASSPSGRGETQYF. The CDR3 bases are TGTGCCAGTAGCCCTAGCGGGAGGGGGGAGACCCAGTACTTC.

Turning to this clone: A read error may account for a junction end that differs from germline. The rearrangement joins TRBV5-6 to TRBJ1-5, with D hard to call. Germline CDR1 reads SGHDT; CDR2 reads YYEEEE. The CDR3 loop spans 15 amino acids. This CDR3 is CASSLGGIGNQPQHF. As DNA, the CDR3 is TGTGCCAGCAGTTTGGGAGGGATCGGCAATCAGCCCCAGCATTTT.

The chain employs TRBV12-3 or TRBV12-4 and TRBJ1-2; tentatively, D is TRBD1 (5 bases). With 2 bases removed from V and 4 bases from J, the gap between germline ends came to 8 bases. CDR3 length: 13 residues. The CDR3 region has the DNA TGTGCCAGCAGTTTATGGGGCTCCTATGGCTACACCTTC. This codes for CASSLWGSYGYTF.

This chain joins TRBV11-2 and TRBJ1-2; D is unresolved. Between the trimmed V and J ends, which lost 3 bases and 0 bases, there was a span of 5 bases. The CDR3 totals 13 residues. The germline V gene has CDR1 SGHAT and CDR2 FQNNGV. The CDR3 nucleotides are TGTGCCAGCAGCTTTCCTTCTAACTATGGCTACACCTTC. Its translation is CASSFPSNYGYTF.

This chain joins TRBV7-3 and TRBJ2-5; 9 bases line up with TRBD1. V was pared by 2 bases and J by 2 bases, with 3 bases of the junction left unmatched. This CDR3 is 15 amino acids long. CDR1 and CDR2 from the germline V gene are SGHTA and FQGTGA. This CDR3 is CASSLGTGPQETQYF. The CDR3 DNA reads as TGTGCCAGCAGCTTAGGGACAGGGCCTCAAGAGACCCAGTACTTC.

The gene calls are TRBV6-6 and TRBJ1-4; 8 bases align to TRBD1. V trimming: 6 bases; J trimming: 12 bases; junction bases outside the gene matches: 9. The CDR3 is made up of 13 amino acids. The germline V gene has CDR1 MNHNY and CDR2 SVGAGI (reference sequence). For the CDR3, the DNA is TGTGCCAGCAGCCGCGCAGGGGGCGGTCAACTGTTTTTT. Translated: CASSRAGGGQLFF.

This clone was counted once. In DNA, the CDR3 is TGTGCCAGTAGTATTACGGGGAGTTCCGGGGAGCTGTTTTTT. Its translation is CASSITGSSGELFF. V and J are TRBV19 and TRBJ2-2; the D gene is possibly TRBD2 (5 bases). V was shortened by 3 bases and J by 6 bases, with 11 bases between the two germline ends. Per the germline V gene, CDR1 is LNHDA and CDR2 is SQIVND (reference sequence). This CDR3 has 14 residues.

The V and J genes are TRBV19 and TRBJ2-1; 9 bases map to TRBD2. The CDR3 extends over 12 amino acids. Germline CDR1 reads LNHDA; CDR2 reads SQIVND (reference sequence). V gave up 5 bases and J gave up 15 bases; unmatched junction bases: 8. For the CDR3, the DNA is TGTGCCAGTAGTGACCTAGCGGGAAGTCCGTTCTTC. Its translation: CASSDLAGSPFF.

The genes are TRBV6-5 and TRBJ2-1; D remains unclear. Trimming left V 0 bases short and J 7 bases short, with 7 bases between. The CDR3 has 13 amino acids. Germline loops: CDR1 MNHEY, CDR2 SVGAGI. CDR3 sequence reads: CASSYSFPNEQFF. CDR3 DNA sequence: TGTGCCAGCAGTTACTCGTTCCCGAATGAGCAGTTCTTC.

The table lists this clone with a few counts. The rearrangement links TRBV5-1 to TRBJ2-2; TRBD1 agrees at 8 bases. This CDR3 is 14 amino acids long. Germline loops: CDR1 SGHRS, CDR2 YFSETQ. The V gene end was trimmed by 4 bases and the J gene end by 6 bases; junction bases not matched to a gene: 5. Here the CDR3 DNA reads TGCGCCAGCAGCCTACAGGGGGTTGCCGGGGAGCTGTTTTTT. Translated, it gives CASSLQGVAGELFF. Complete variable domain (other parts from reference TRBV5-1 and TRBJ2-2): KAGVTQTPRYLIKTRGQQVTLSCSPISGHRSVSWYQQTPGQGLQFLFEYFSETQRNKGNFPGRFSGRQFSNSRSEMNVSTLELGDSALYLCASSLQGVAGELFFGEGSRLTVL.

Only one count was recorded for this clone. This chain connects TRBV10-3 to TRBJ2-3; 8 bases agree with TRBD2. V dropped 10 bases and J dropped 2; count of bases not matched to a gene: 5. Germline V gives CDR1 ENHRY, CDR2 SYGVKD. This CDR3 spans 13 amino acids. The CDR3 DNA reads TGTGCCACGTTAGCGGGGAACACAGATACGCAGTATTTT. It translates to CATLAGNTDTQYF.

J is TRBJ1-1 and V is TRBV5-1, with D hard to call. This CDR3 is 14 amino acids long. Between the trimmed V and J ends, which lost 4 bases and 4 bases, there was a span of 14 bases. Germline CDR1 is SGHRS and CDR2 is YFSETQ. CDR3 loop: CASSPLRISTEAFF. The CDR3 DNA reads TGCGCCAGCAGCCCCTTGCGGATTTCCACTGAAGCTTTCTTT.